The 29 T cell receptor beta chains below were found in one sample sequenced in a study of Graves' ophthalmopathy and Graves' hyperthyroidism. Amplification of TCR beta CDR3 regions used RNA transcripts. First-round RT-PCR with HTBI primers preceded a second-round multiplex PCR. TCRdb used MiXCR to reprocess the multiplex PCR reads, holding one entry per CDR3 protein. This sample has 350,000 to 400,000 distinct CDR3 sequences, with around 18% found just once. The sequenced sample was peripheral blood. The source is a young woman with Graves' ophthalmopathy.

This clonotype was recorded at least ten times. The chain recombines TRBV5-1 with TRBJ1-5; 7 bases are shared with TRBD1. V lost 5 bases and J lost 5; bases outside the gene matches: 10. The CDR3 has 15 amino acids. Germline V gene lookup returns CDR1 SGHRS and CDR2 YFSETQ. This chain's CDR3 is CASRAGGREDQPQHF. CDR3 nucleotides: TGCGCCAGCAGGGCAGGGGGAAGGGAGGATCAGCCCCAGCATTTT.

This clonotype was seen many times. The rearrangement uses TRBV6-2 or TRBV6-3 and TRBJ1-5, with D possibly matching TRBD1 (5 bases). Germline CDR1 MNHEY, CDR2 SVGEGT. The V and J ends lost 2 bases and 0 bases respectively, with 20 bases between them. The CDR3 contains 19 residues. This chain's CDR3 is CASSYRQDNRRYSNQPQHF. As DNA, the CDR3 is TGTGCCAGCAGTTACCGCCAGGACAATCGCAGGTATAGCAATCAGCCCCAGCATTTT.

This clonotype has at least ten counts. The V and J genes are TRBV6-5 and TRBJ1-1; no clear D. The CDR3 contains 15 residues. Trimming took off 2 bases at V and 0 bases at J, with 10 bases between the two ends. CDR1 and CDR2 from the germline V gene are MNHEY and SVGAGI. CDR3 residues: CASSYLGGVNTEAFF. The CDR3 bases are TGTGCCAGCAGTTACCTGGGAGGCGTGAACACTGAAGCTTTCTTT.

The genes are TRBV2 and TRBJ1-1; 8 bases align to TRBD1. Looked up from germline, CDR1 is SNHLY and CDR2 is FYNNEI. The CDR3 has 14 amino acids. CDR3 DNA: TGTGTCAGGGGGCCTTCACGGGAGAACACTGAAGCTTTCTTT. It translates to CVRGPSRENTEAFF.

The sample holds many counts of this clonotype. The chain has TRBV19 and TRBJ1-1; 8 bases fit TRBD1. This CDR3 is built from 12 residues. V lost 9 bases, J lost 4 bases, and 4 bases stayed unmatched. Germline V lookup: CDR1 LNHDA, CDR2 SQIVND (reference sequence). As DNA, the CDR3 is TGTGCCAGCAGAACAGGGGGCACTGAAGCTTTCTTT. It encodes CASRTGGTEAFF.

In its sample, this clonotype was seen a few times. V usage is TRBV12-3 or TRBV12-4 and J usage is TRBJ1-6; perhaps TRBD1 as D (6 bases). The CDR3 is 13 amino acids. With 5 bases removed from V and 7 bases from J, the gap between germline ends came to 9 bases. Here the CDR3 DNA reads TGTGCCAGCAGTCAAACAGGGAATTCACCCCTCCACTTT. Its protein product is CASSQTGNSPLHF.

This clonotype was detected many times. This chain connects TRBV28 to TRBJ1-5, with D uncertain. Deletions cut 7 bases from V and 4 bases from J, with 8 bases between. The CDR3 covers 12 residues. The V gene's germline CDR1 is MDHEN and CDR2 SYDVKM. CDR3 loop: CASTESNQPQHF. Written as DNA, the CDR3 is TGTGCCAGCACCGAATCGAATCAGCCCCAGCATTTT.

This clonotype was seen repeatedly, ten times or more. The rearrangement joins TRBV13 to TRBJ2-7; 7 bases are shared with TRBD1. CDR3 length: 16 residues. In germline, CDR1 is PRHDT, CDR2 FYEKMQ (reference sequence). Trimming took 4 bases from V and 2 from J; bases not matched to a gene: 11. CDR3 DNA: TGTGCCAGCAGCTCAAACCGCCGGGACAGACCCTACGAGCAGTACTTC. Encoded protein: CASSSNRRDRPYEQYF.

This clonotype appeared many times. The gene calls are TRBV5-1 and TRBJ2-7, with D hard to call. CDR3 length: 14 amino acids. Germline V gene lookup returns CDR1 SGHRS and CDR2 YFSETQ. Trimming cost V 0 bases and J 4 bases, with 11 bases left between them. As DNA, the CDR3 is TGCGCCAGCAGCTTGGCCGGGCAGATTTACGAGCAGTACTTC. Its translation: CASSLAGQIYEQYF. Combining the CDR3 with reference TRBV5-1 and TRBJ2-7 gives the whole variable domain KAGVTQTPRYLIKTRGQQVTLSCSPISGHRSVSWYQQTPGQGLQFLFEYFSETQRNKGNFPGRFSGRQFSNSRSEMNVSTLELGDSALYLCASSLAGQIYEQYFGPGTRLTVT.

In its sample, this clonotype was seen many times. The chain joins TRBV28 to TRBJ1-1; no clear D gene. With 5 bases removed from V and 1 base from J, the gap between germline ends came to 17 bases. The CDR3 covers 16 residues. Per the germline V gene, CDR1 is MDHEN and CDR2 is SYDVKM. CDR3 sequence reads: CASSAVFRTANTEAFF. The CDR3 DNA reads TGTGCCAGCAGTGCCGTCTTCAGGACGGCGAACACTGAAGCTTTCTTT.

This rearrangement joins TRBV12-5 to TRBJ2-5, with D unresolved. V was shortened by 2 bases and J by 5 bases, with 6 bases between the two germline ends. The germline V gene has CDR1 LGHNT and CDR2 FRNRAP. The CDR3 loop spans 12 amino acids. The CDR3 bases are TGTGCTAGTGGTTTGCGAATGGAGACCCAGTACTTC. Amino acid sequence: CASGLRMETQYF.

This clonotype showed up many times. The chain is built from TRBV2 and TRBJ1-5, with a possible D match to TRBD1 (5 bases). V lost 6 bases, J lost 3 bases, and 12 bases lay in between. The length of the CDR3 is 14 residues. Per the germline V gene, CDR1 is SNHLY and CDR2 is FYNNEI. CDR3 amino acids: CASSQRQFNQPQHF. The CDR3 coding sequence is TGTGCCAGCAGCCAGAGACAGTTCAATCAGCCCCAGCATTTT.

There are many counts of this clonotype. Since a much larger clone is just one base distant, this may be a read error. This chain uses TRBV7-2 with TRBJ1-1, with a weak D call TRBD1 (5 bases). Germline CDR1 reads SGHTA; CDR2 reads FQGNSA. This CDR3 is 13 amino acids long. CDR3 sequence reads: CAGSRQPNTEAFF. The CDR3 DNA is TGTGCCGGCAGCCGACAGCCGAACACTGAAGCTTTCTTT.

This clonotype has ten or more counts. The genes are TRBV27 and TRBJ1-2; D not resolved. Germline V gives CDR1 MNHEY, CDR2 SMNVEV (reference sequence). Trimming removed 8 bases at V and 1 base at J, with 14 bases between. The CDR3 runs 14 residues. The chain's CDR3 is CASGFIGFNYGYTF. CDR3 DNA sequence: TGTGCCAGCGGGTTCATAGGATTTAACTATGGCTACACCTTC.

Many counts were recorded for this clonotype. The gene calls are TRBV12-3 or TRBV12-4 and TRBJ1-1; D remains unclear. The ends were cut back, 8 bases at V and 8 bases at J, with 12 bases in the middle. The CDR3 is 11 residues long. The CDR3 bases are TGTGCCAGCGCCGGACGGGCCGAAGCTTTCTTT. Encoded protein: CASAGRAEAFF.

This clonotype has at least ten counts. This chain uses TRBV30 with TRBJ2-2; possibly TRBD2 for D (6 bases). This CDR3 is 13 amino acids long. Deletions cut 3 bases from V and 5 bases from J, with 10 bases between. Germline lookup yields CDR1 GTSNPN and CDR2 SVGIG (reference sequence). CDR3 loop: CAWSRAGTGELFF. The DNA of the CDR3 is TGTGCCTGGAGCAGGGCGGGAACCGGGGAGCTGTTTTTT.

This clonotype was detected many times. The chain has TRBV5-6 and TRBJ2-7, with TRBD2 identical over 14 bases. Germline-derived CDR1 and CDR2 are SGHDT and YYEEEE. After removal of 4 bases from V and 5 bases from J, the junction contained 5 bases not matched to a gene. This CDR3 region has 15 residues. CDR3 amino acids: CASSAPGLAGDEQYF. CDR3 bases: TGTGCCAGCAGCGCACCGGGACTAGCGGGAGACGAGCAGTACTTC.

The sample holds many counts of this clonotype. Relative to the germline gene, one junction end is altered; a read error may explain this. J is TRBJ1-6 and V is TRBV4-3; maybe TRBD1 (6 bases). The germline V gene encodes CDR1 LGHNA and CDR2 YSLEER. This CDR3 is built from 16 residues. The CDR3 spells CPSRRSQGRENSPLHF. For the CDR3, the DNA is TGCCCCAGCAGACGGAGTCAGGGGAGGGAAAATTCACCCCTCCACTTT.

This clonotype was counted at least ten times. The chain carries TRBV27 and TRBJ1-2; TRBD1 agrees at 11 bases. The junction had 4 bases not matched to a gene; V was cut back by 3 bases and J by 4 bases. From germline, CDR1 is MNHEY and CDR2 SMNVEV (reference sequence). The CDR3 length is 15 residues. The CDR3 is CASSLGQGVTYGYTF. The CDR3 DNA reads TGTGCCAGCAGTTTGGGACAGGGGGTTACCTATGGCTACACCTTC.

The V and J genes are TRBV6-1 and TRBJ1-1; no definite D call. The V end lost 6 bases, the J end lost 1 base, and 15 bases lay between the germline ends. The CDR3 consists of 15 residues. Germline V gene lookup returns CDR1 MNHNS and CDR2 SASEGT. CDR3 in DNA: TGTGCCAGCAGCATCCGACCCCCGAGGAACACTGAAGCTTTCTTT. It yields the protein CASSIRPPRNTEAFF.

V usage is TRBV13 and J usage is TRBJ1-2; the D is unclear. V shed 2 bases and J shed 1 base, with 8 bases lying between them. CDR1 and CDR2 from the germline V gene are PRHDT and FYEKMQ (reference sequence). This CDR3 is 14 amino acids long. The CDR3 protein is CASSLLGINYGYTF. CDR3 DNA: TGTGCCAGCAGCTTACTAGGGATTAACTATGGCTACACCTTC.

The sample holds many counts of this clonotype. The V gene is TRBV2, the J gene TRBJ1-1; 7 bases line up with TRBD1. CDR1 and CDR2 (germline): SNHLY, FYNNEI. The CDR3 sequence is 15 residues long. The V gene end was trimmed by 5 bases and the J gene end by 0 bases; junction bases not matched to a gene: 6. The DNA for the CDR3 is TGTGCCAGCAGTATACGACAGGGACTGAACACTGAAGCTTTCTTT. This codes for CASSIRQGLNTEAFF.

This clonotype showed up many times. V usage is TRBV30 and J usage is TRBJ1-5, with a tentative D call TRBD1 (6 bases). CDR3 length: 14 residues. CDR1 GTSNPN and CDR2 SVGIG come from the germline V gene (reference sequence). V was trimmed by 2 bases and J by 6 bases, leaving 14 bases between them. CDR3: CAWSQGSVGQPQHF. Here the CDR3 DNA reads TGTGCCTGGAGTCAGGGGTCCGTGGGTCAGCCCCAGCATTTT.

This clonotype was observed at least ten times. The gene calls are TRBV14 and TRBJ2-5, with D uncertain. Per germline, CDR1 SGHDN and CDR2 FVKESK. This CDR3 has 16 amino acids. The V end lost 0 bases, the J end lost 4 bases, and 15 bases lay between the germline ends. For the CDR3, the DNA is TGTGCCAGCAGCCAAGATGCCGGTGCCCCTAGAGAGACCCAGTACTTC. It translates to CASSQDAGAPRETQYF. Based on the CDR3 plus reference TRBV14 and TRBJ2-5, the full variable domain is EAGVTQFPSHSVIEKGQTVTLRCDPISGHDNLYWYRRVMGKEIKFLLHFVKESKQDESGMPNNRFLAERTGGTYSTLKVQPAELEDSGVYFCASSQDAGAPRETQYFGPGTRLLVL.

This clonotype occurred a few times. The chain uses TRBV11-2 and TRBJ2-2; perhaps TRBD1 as D (5 bases). Looked up from germline, CDR1 is SGHAT and CDR2 is FQNNGV. The CDR3 sequence is 15 residues long. Trimming removed 6 bases at V and 3 bases at J, with 14 bases between. The CDR3 DNA sequence: TGTGCCAGCAGGGACACCCCGAGGCACACCGGGGAGCTGTTTTTT. The encoded protein is CASRDTPRHTGELFF.

This clonotype appeared many times. V usage is TRBV25-1 and J usage is TRBJ2-6; no definite D call. This CDR3 is 17 amino acids long. The V gene's germline CDR1 is MGHDK and CDR2 SYGVNS. The V end was cut by 0 bases, the J end by 2 bases, with 11 bases between. This CDR3 reads CASSEYGLGTGANVLTF. CDR3 in DNA: TGTGCCAGCAGTGAATATGGCTTAGGGACTGGGGCCAACGTCCTGACTTTC. Using reference TRBV25-1 and TRBJ2-6 for the parts outside the CDR3, the full variable domain is EADIYQTPRYLVIGTGKKITLECSQTMGHDKMYWYQQDPGMELHLIHYSYGVNSTEKGDLSSESTVSRIRTEHFPLTLESARPSHTSQYLCASSEYGLGTGANVLTFGAGSRLTVL.

V gene TRBV19 combines with J gene TRBJ1-2; perhaps TRBD1 as D (5 bases). Trimming removed 5 bases at V and 2 bases at J, with 15 bases between. This CDR3 has 15 amino acids. Germline CDR1 reads LNHDA; CDR2 reads SQIVND (reference sequence). The CDR3 DNA reads TGTGCCAGTAGTCCAAAGGGAGACAGAAACTATGGCTACACCTTC. Protein sequence: CASSPKGDRNYGYTF.

There are many counts of this clonotype. The J gene is TRBJ1-1, the V gene TRBV29-1; no firm D call. Trimming shortened V by 1 base and J by 7 bases, and 13 bases separated the two germline ends. Germline V CDR1 and CDR2: SQVTM, ANQGSEA. The CDR3 sequence is 13 residues long. This CDR3 reads CSVEGIAVGEAFF. CDR3 in DNA: TGCAGCGTTGAAGGCATTGCGGTTGGTGAAGCTTTCTTT.

This clonotype was seen many times. The chain is built from TRBV6-1 and TRBJ2-5, with no clear D. The V gene lost 7 bases and the J gene lost 5 bases, with 8 bases spanning the gap. This CDR3 spans 11 amino acids. CDR1 and CDR2 (germline): MNHNS, SASEGT. The CDR3 DNA is TGTGCCAGCACCCCTAAGGAGACCCAGTACTTC. The encoded protein is CASTPKETQYF.